This is a list of T cell receptor beta chains from one sample in a study of shared clonotypes between healthy human individuals. The table came from immunoSEQ multiplex PCR; TCRdb's copy has only in-frame clones and leaves some out. The sample lists 2 million to 3 million clones, roughly nine tenths occurring once. The sequenced material came from naive CD4+ T cells sorted from blood. Every receptor here comes from a man in his late teens or twenties in good health. CDR3s include the opening cysteine and the closing phenylalanine or tryptophan. A D gene is named only where the DNA matches it firmly. Clone sizes are given selectively: once, few, many, or a class where the clone is expanded.

d_gene: TRBD1; abundance: NA; len: 13; j_gene: TRBJ2-7; v_gene: TRBV18; CDR3aa: CASSGRDSYEQYF; CDR3nt: TGTGCCAGCTCAGGCCGGGACAGCTACGAGCAGTACTTC
d_gene: TRBD1; abundance: NA; len: 14; j_gene: TRBJ1-1; v_gene: TRBV7-9; CDR3aa: CASSLRQGDTEAFF; CDR3nt: TGTGCCAGCAGCCTACGACAGGGGGACACTGAAGCTTTCTTT
d_gene: NA; abundance: NA; len: 15; j_gene: TRBJ2-7; v_gene: TRBV10-3; CDR3aa: CAISESAAGLNEQYF; CDR3nt: TGTGCCATCAGTGAGTCCGCGGCAGGGCTGAACGAGCAGTACTTC
d_gene: TRBD2; abundance: NA; len: 17; j_gene: TRBJ2-2; v_gene: TRBV15; CDR3aa: CATSRVSSGRSGGELFF; CDR3nt: TGTGCCACCAGCAGAGTTTCTAGCGGGAGGTCGGGCGGGGAGCTGTTTTTT
d_gene: NA; abundance: NA; len: 13; j_gene: TRBJ1-1; v_gene: TRBV2; CDR3aa: CAMGADINTEAFF; CDR3nt: TGTGCCATGGGGGCCGATATAAACACTGAAGCTTTCTTT
d_gene: NA; abundance: few; len: 14; j_gene: TRBJ1-1; v_gene: TRBV21-1; CDR3aa: CASSKAGKGAEAFF; CDR3nt: TGTGCCAGCAGCAAAGCGGGAAAGGGGGCTGAAGCTTTCTTT
d_gene: TRBD1; abundance: NA; len: 16; j_gene: TRBJ1-2; v_gene: TRBV4-1; CDR3aa: CASSQDGTGGNYGYTF; CDR3nt: TGCGCCAGCAGCCAAGATGGGACAGGGGGCAACTATGGCTACACCTTC
d_gene: NA; abundance: NA; len: 15; j_gene: TRBJ1-1; v_gene: TRBV4-1; CDR3aa: CASSQEWDLNTEAFF; CDR3nt: TGCGCCAGCAGCCAAGAGTGGGATTTGAACACTGAAGCTTTCTTT
d_gene: NA; abundance: few; len: 15; j_gene: TRBJ1-5; v_gene: TRBV2; CDR3aa: CASSVGGPTSQPQHF; CDR3nt: TGTGCCAGCAGTGTTGGGGGACCCACCAGTCAGCCCCAGCATTTT
d_gene: TRBD2; abundance: NA; len: 14; j_gene: TRBJ2-7; v_gene: TRBV29-1; CDR3aa: CSARLAGAPYEQYF; CDR3nt: TGCAGCGCTAGGCTAGCGGGGGCCCCCTACGAGCAGTACTTC
d_gene: NA; abundance: NA; len: 15; j_gene: TRBJ2-6; v_gene: TRBV5-1; CDR3aa: CASSLGRAGANVLTF; CDR3nt: TGCGCCAGCAGCTTGGGTAGGGCTGGGGCCAACGTCCTGACTTTC
d_gene: NA; abundance: NA; len: 15; j_gene: TRBJ2-4; v_gene: TRBV5-8; CDR3aa: CASSLVTGAKNIQYF; CDR3nt: TGTGCCAGCAGCTTGGTGACCGGGGCCAAAAACATTCAGTACTTC
d_gene: NA; abundance: NA; len: 15; j_gene: TRBJ1-1; v_gene: TRBV2; CDR3aa: CASSDRQAKNTEAFF; CDR3nt: TGTGCCAGCAGTGATCGACAGGCCAAGAACACTGAAGCTTTCTTT
d_gene: NA; abundance: NA; len: 10; j_gene: TRBJ2-1; v_gene: TRBV20-1; CDR3aa: CSARTDRKFF; CDR3nt: TGCAGTGCTAGGACAGATAGGAAATTCTTC
d_gene: TRBD2; abundance: NA; len: 14; j_gene: TRBJ2-7; v_gene: TRBV11-2; CDR3aa: CASSSTSGNYEQYF; CDR3nt: TGTGCCAGCTCCTCGACTAGCGGAAACTACGAGCAGTACTTC
d_gene: NA; abundance: NA; len: 15; j_gene: TRBJ2-3; v_gene: TRBV7-2; CDR3aa: CASSSGGASTDTQYF; CDR3nt: TGTGCCAGCAGCTCCGGCGGGGCCAGCACAGATACGCAGTATTTT
d_gene: NA; abundance: NA; len: 14; j_gene: TRBJ2-7; v_gene: TRBV5-1; CDR3aa: CASSLSGENYEQYF; CDR3nt: TGCGCCAGCAGCTTGAGTGGAGAGAACTACGAGCAGTACTTC
d_gene: TRBD1; abundance: NA; len: 14; j_gene: TRBJ2-7; v_gene: TRBV4-1; CDR3aa: CASSSWTGSHEQYF; CDR3nt: TGCGCCAGCAGCTCTTGGACAGGGTCCCACGAGCAGTACTTC
d_gene: NA; abundance: NA; len: 15; j_gene: TRBJ2-1; v_gene: TRBV2; CDR3aa: CASSDSTPGGNEQFF; CDR3nt: TGTGCCAGCAGTGACTCAACCCCCGGGGGCAATGAGCAGTTCTTC
d_gene: NA; abundance: NA; len: 16; j_gene: TRBJ1-4; v_gene: TRBV25-1; CDR3aa: CASSEWGREVGEKLFF; CDR3nt: TGTGCCAGCAGTGAATGGGGCAGGGAGGTAGGGGAAAAACTGTTTTTT
d_gene: NA; abundance: NA; len: 13; j_gene: TRBJ1-5; v_gene: TRBV7-2; CDR3aa: CASSLRHNQPQHF; CDR3nt: TGTGCCAGCAGCTTAAGGCACAATCAGCCCCAGCATTTT
d_gene: NA; abundance: NA; len: 16; j_gene: TRBJ1-4; v_gene: TRBV28; CDR3aa: CASSSPTGQTNEKLFF; CDR3nt: TGTGCCAGCAGTTCACCCACCGGACAGACAAATGAAAAACTGTTTTTT
d_gene: NA; abundance: once; len: 15; j_gene: TRBJ1-3; v_gene: TRBV19; CDR3aa: CASSLGGSSGNTIYF; CDR3nt: TGTGCCAGCTCCTTGGGGGGCAGCTCTGGAAACACCATATATTTT
d_gene: TRBD2; abundance: NA; len: 16; j_gene: TRBJ2-7; v_gene: TRBV19; CDR3aa: CASSPRTSGSFGEQYF; CDR3nt: TGTGCCAGTAGTCCGAGGACTAGCGGGAGTTTCGGCGAGCAGTACTTC
d_gene: NA; abundance: NA; len: 15; j_gene: TRBJ1-5; v_gene: TRBV4-1; CDR3aa: CASSQDSNRDQPQHF; CDR3nt: TGCGCCAGCAGCCAAGATAGTAACAGGGATCAGCCCCAGCATTTT
d_gene: NA; abundance: NA; len: 12; j_gene: TRBJ2-6; v_gene: TRBV6-1; CDR3aa: CASSAGANVLTF; CDR3nt: TGTGCCAGCAGTGCTGGGGCCAACGTCCTGACTTTC
d_gene: NA; abundance: NA; len: 12; j_gene: TRBJ2-5; v_gene: TRBV11-3; CDR3aa: CASSSPLGTQYF; CDR3nt: TGTGCCAGCAGCTCACCCCTCGGGACCCAGTACTTC
d_gene: NA; abundance: NA; len: 15; j_gene: TRBJ2-5; v_gene: TRBV7-3; CDR3aa: CASATHKGSQETQYF; CDR3nt: TGTGCCAGCGCGACCCACAAGGGGAGTCAAGAGACCCAGTACTTC
d_gene: NA; abundance: NA; len: 13; j_gene: TRBJ1-1; v_gene: TRBV5-5; CDR3aa: CASSLGSWNEAFF; CDR3nt: TGTGCCAGCAGCCTAGGCAGCTGGAATGAAGCTTTCTTT
d_gene: NA; abundance: NA; len: 14; j_gene: TRBJ2-5; v_gene: TRBV10-2; CDR3aa: CASRLAGIGETQYF; CDR3nt: TGCGCCAGCAGGCTCGCAGGGATTGGGGAGACCCAGTACTTC